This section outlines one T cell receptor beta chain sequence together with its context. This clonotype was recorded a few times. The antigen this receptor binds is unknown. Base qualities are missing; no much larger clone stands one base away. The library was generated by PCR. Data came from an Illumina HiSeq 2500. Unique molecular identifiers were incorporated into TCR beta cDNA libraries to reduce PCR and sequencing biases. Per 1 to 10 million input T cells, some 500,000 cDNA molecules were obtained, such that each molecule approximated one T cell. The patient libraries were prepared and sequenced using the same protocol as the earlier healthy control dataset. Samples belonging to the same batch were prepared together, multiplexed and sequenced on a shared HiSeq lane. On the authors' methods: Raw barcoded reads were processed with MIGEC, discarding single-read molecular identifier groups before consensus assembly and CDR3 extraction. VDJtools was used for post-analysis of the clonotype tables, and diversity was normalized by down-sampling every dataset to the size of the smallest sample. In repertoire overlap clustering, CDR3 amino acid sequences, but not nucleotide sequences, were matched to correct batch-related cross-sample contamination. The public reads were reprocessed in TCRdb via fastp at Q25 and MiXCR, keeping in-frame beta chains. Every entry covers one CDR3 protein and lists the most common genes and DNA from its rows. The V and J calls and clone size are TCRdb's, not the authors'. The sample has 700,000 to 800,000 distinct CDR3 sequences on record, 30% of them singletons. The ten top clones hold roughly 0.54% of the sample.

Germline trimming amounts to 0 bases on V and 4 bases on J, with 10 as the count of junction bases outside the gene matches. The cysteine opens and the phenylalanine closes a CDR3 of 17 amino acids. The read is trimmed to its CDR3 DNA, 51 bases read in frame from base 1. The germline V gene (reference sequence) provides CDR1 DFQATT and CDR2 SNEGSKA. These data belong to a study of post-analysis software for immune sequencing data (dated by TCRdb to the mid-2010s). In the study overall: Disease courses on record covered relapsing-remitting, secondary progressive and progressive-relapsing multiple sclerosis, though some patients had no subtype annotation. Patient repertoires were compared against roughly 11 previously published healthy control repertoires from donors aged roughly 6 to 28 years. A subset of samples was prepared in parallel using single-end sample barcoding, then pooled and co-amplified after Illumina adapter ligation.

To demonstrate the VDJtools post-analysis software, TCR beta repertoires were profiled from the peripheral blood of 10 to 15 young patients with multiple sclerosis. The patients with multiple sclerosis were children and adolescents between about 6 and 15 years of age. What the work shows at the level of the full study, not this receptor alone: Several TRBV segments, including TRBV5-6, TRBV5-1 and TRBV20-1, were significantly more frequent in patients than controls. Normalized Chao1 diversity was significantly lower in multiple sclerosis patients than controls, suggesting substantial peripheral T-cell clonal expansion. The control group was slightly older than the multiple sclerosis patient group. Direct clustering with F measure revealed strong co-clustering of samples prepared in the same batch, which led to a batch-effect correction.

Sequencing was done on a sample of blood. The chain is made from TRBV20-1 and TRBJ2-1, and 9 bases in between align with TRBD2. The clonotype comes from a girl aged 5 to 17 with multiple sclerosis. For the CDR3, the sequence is CSARDRLASGKYNEQFF. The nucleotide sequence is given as TGCAGTGCTAGAGATCGATTGGCTAGCGGGAAATACAATGAGCAGTTCTTC.